The 29 T cell receptor beta chains below come from one sample, sequenced in a study of blood T cell repertoires in COVID-19 (dated by TCRdb to 2018 to 2020). The method behind the library was the immunoSEQ multiplex PCR assay. TCRdb took this table from immuneACCESS and kept in-frame rearrangements with V and J called. Such tables lack part of the clones; where checked against another copy, unresolved V genes explain under half of the gap, and the rest is unexplained. The table for this sample lists about 310,000 clones; about 90% of them were counted only once. The ten largest clones represent around 4.5% of the sample. Sample: PBMCs or T cells enriched from blood (not recorded which). These receptors were taken from a woman aged 18-30 years with acute COVID-19.

The V gene is TRBV7-2, the J gene TRBJ2-1; the D gene is possibly TRBD2 (6 bases). The CDR3 is 15 amino acids. Germline V gene sequence: CDR1 SGHTA, CDR2 FQGNSA. Trimming shortened V by 1 base and J by 4 bases, and 11 bases separated the two germline ends. CDR3 in amino acids: CASSLDTGVYNEQFF. In DNA, the CDR3 is TGTGCCAGCAGCTTAGATACGGGAGTTTACAATGAGCAGTTCTTC.

This rearrangement joins TRBV20-1 to TRBJ2-1; 11 bases line up with TRBD1. The CDR3 runs to 17 residues. Germline CDR1 DFQATT, CDR2 SNEGSKA (reference sequence). The V gene end was trimmed by 3 bases and the J gene end by 7 bases; junction bases not matched to a gene: 14. This chain's CDR3 is CSASNIRTGGLGNEQFF. CDR3 DNA: TGCAGTGCTAGTAACATAAGGACAGGGGGCCTTGGGAATGAGCAGTTCTTC.

The V gene is TRBV6-2 or TRBV6-3, the J gene TRBJ2-7, with D tentatively TRBD2 (6 bases). V lost 4 bases to trimming and J lost 3 bases, with 19 bases between them. Looked up from germline, CDR1 is MNHEY and CDR2 is SVGEGT. There are 16 residues in the CDR3. CDR3 loop: CASSFPERVGRYEQYF. CDR3 DNA: TGTGCCAGCAGTTTCCCGGAGCGGGTCGGACGCTACGAGCAGTACTTC.

Details on this clone: One end of the junction does not line up with germline, which may come from a read error. The chain couples TRBV5-1 to TRBJ2-3; tentatively, D is TRBD1 (6 bases). The germline V gene encodes CDR1 SGHRS and CDR2 YFSETQ. This CDR3 is 16 amino acids long. The CDR3 loop is CASRLGAGYSTDTQYF. The CDR3 DNA sequence: TGCGCCAGCAGGTTGGGGGCGGGCTATAGCACAGATACGCAGTATTTT.

This chain uses TRBV4-1 with TRBJ1-2, with D hard to call. CDR3 length: 14 residues. Germline V gene lookup returns CDR1 MGHRA and CDR2 YSYEKL. V lost 4 bases, J lost 4 bases, and 13 bases lay in between. This chain's CDR3 is CASSPGEESYGYTF. The CDR3 nucleotides read TGCGCCAGCAGCCCGGGAGAGGAATCCTATGGCTACACCTTC.

The V call is TRBV4-2, the J call TRBJ2-7; TRBD2 might be the D (5 bases). Germline CDR1 and CDR2: LGHNA and YNFKEQ. Trimming removed 5 bases at V and 7 bases at J, with 12 bases between. The CDR3 totals 12 residues. The CDR3, as DNA: TGTGCCAGCAGCACCGGATCGGGAGAGCAGTACTTC. It codes for CASSTGSGEQYF.

Remarks on this clone: The sample holds other DNA sequences that translate to the same CDR3. V and J are TRBV19 and TRBJ1-6, with TRBD1 matching over 7 bases. There are 14 residues in the CDR3. The V and J ends lost 4 bases and 6 bases, in that order; junction bases with no gene match: 3. The germline CDR1 and CDR2 sequences are LNHDA and SQIVND (reference sequence). The CDR3 region has the DNA TGTGCCAGTAGTAGGGGACAGATTAATTCACCCCTCCACTTT. Its translation: CASSRGQINSPLHF.

V is TRBV5-6 and J is TRBJ2-5; possibly TRBD1 for D (6 bases). The CDR3 has 16 amino acids. The V and J ends lost 4 bases and 2 bases respectively, with 18 bases between them. Germline-derived CDR1 and CDR2 are SGHDT and YYEEEE. The CDR3: CASSHPVQGLQETQYF. Here the CDR3 DNA reads TGTGCCAGCAGCCATCCTGTACAGGGTCTACAAGAGACCCAGTACTTC.

CDR3 sequence: CASTLGGAGGPVNEQFF. In nucleotides, the CDR3 is TGTGCCAGCACCCTGGGCGGAGCGGGAGGGCCAGTCAATGAGCAGTTCTTC. The gene calls are TRBV5-4 and TRBJ2-1, with 10 positions matching TRBD2. In germline, CDR1 is SGHNT, CDR2 YYREEE (reference sequence). With 6 bases clipped from V and 6 bases from J, the junction kept 15 bases outside the gene matches. The CDR3 has 17 residues.

In regard to this clone: Other DNA sequences of this sample code for an identical CDR3. This sequence joins TRBV7-3 and TRBJ2-2; the D is unclear. This CDR3 contains 15 residues. The V gene's germline CDR1 is SGHTA and CDR2 FQGTGA. Trimming took off 1 base at V and 0 bases at J, with 6 bases between the two ends. The CDR3 region has the DNA TGTGCCAGCAGCTTAAATCCAGCGAACACCGGGGAGCTGTTTTTT. This codes for CASSLNPANTGELFF.

The CDR3 region is CASSPNPLAGDTGELFF. The DNA of the CDR3 is TGTGCCAGCTCACCAAATCCGCTAGCGGGCGACACCGGGGAGCTGTTTTTT. The chain has TRBV18 and TRBJ2-2, with 8 bases fitting TRBD2. The junction had 8 bases not matched to a gene; V was cut back by 2 bases and J by 3 bases. This CDR3 comprises 17 residues. Germline V gives CDR1 KGHSH, CDR2 LQKENI.

The rearrangement uses TRBV7-9 and TRBJ2-5, with D tentatively TRBD1 (6 bases). The CDR3 totals 16 residues. Germline V gene lookup returns CDR1 SEHNR and CDR2 FQNEAQ (reference sequence). Trimming pared 5 bases from V and 2 bases from J, leaving 18 bases between. DNA of the CDR3: TGTGCCAGCAGCCCCCCCCATTCCCAGGGGCAAGAGACCCAGTACTTC. Translating gives CASSPPHSQGQETQYF.

The chain links TRBV5-1 to TRBJ2-2; 7 bases line up with TRBD1. This CDR3 comprises 14 residues. With V trimmed by 7 bases and J by 4 bases, 7 bases remained unmatched. The germline V gene has CDR1 SGHRS and CDR2 YFSETQ. This CDR3 reads CASGTGAFTGELFF. The CDR3 DNA reads TGCGCCAGCGGAACAGGGGCCTTCACCGGGGAGCTGTTTTTT.

The V gene is TRBV7-9, the J gene TRBJ1-1; no clear D gene. CDR1 is SEHNR and CDR2 is FQNEAQ in the germline V gene (reference sequence). V lost 4 bases to trimming and J lost 1 base, with 10 bases between them. This CDR3 has 14 amino acids. As DNA, the CDR3 is TGTGCCAGCAGCTCAAAAAGCGGGAACACTGAAGCTTTCTTT. Its protein is CASSSKSGNTEAFF. The full variable domain, with the rest looked up from reference TRBV7-9 and TRBJ1-1, is DTGVSQNPRHKITKRGQNVTFRCDPISEHNRLYWYRQTLGQGPEFLTYFQNEAQLEKSRLLSDRFSAERPKGSFSTLEIQRTEQGDSAMYLCASSSKSGNTEAFFGQGTRLTVV.

The V call is TRBV5-4, the J call TRBJ1-2; weak D call: TRBD1 (6 bases). Trimming took 4 bases from V and 8 from J, leaving 12 bases between them. Germline V gene data show CDR1 as SGHNT and CDR2 as YYREEE (reference sequence). The length of the CDR3 is 12 residues. This CDR3 reads CASSLDSEGYTF. In DNA form, the CDR3 reads TGTGCCAGCAGCCTGGACAGTGAGGGCTACACCTTC.

The chain carries TRBV5-6 and TRBJ1-1; D not resolved. Germline loops: CDR1 SGHDT, CDR2 YYEEEE. The CDR3 covers 12 residues. Trimming stripped 6 bases from V and 1 base from J, with 7 bases between. The CDR3 coding sequence is TGTGCCAGCACCAGAGGGAACACTGAAGCTTTCTTT. Its translation is CASTRGNTEAFF.

The chain carries TRBV2 and TRBJ2-1; 10 bases align to TRBD2. Germline V CDR1 and CDR2: SNHLY, FYNNEI. V lost 2 bases to trimming and J lost 9 bases; unmatched junction nucleotides: 7. CDR3 length: 15 amino acids. CDR3 coding DNA: TGTGCCAGCAGTGAACTAGCGGGAGTTATGGGTGAGCAGTTCTTC. Amino acids: CASSELAGVMGEQFF.

The chain links TRBV10-3 to TRBJ1-1; D remains unclear. Germline V gene data show CDR1 as ENHRY and CDR2 as SYGVKD. V shed 0 bases and J shed 8 bases, with 4 bases lying between them. This CDR3 region has 11 residues. Here the CDR3 reads CAISESGEAFF. CDR3 DNA: TGTGCCATCAGTGAGTCCGGGGAAGCTTTCTTT.

V usage is TRBV11-2 and J usage is TRBJ2-2; 15 bases map to TRBD2. J lost 1 base, V lost 0 bases, and 3 bases had no gene match. The CDR3 length is 19 residues. Germline V gene lookup returns CDR1 SGHAT and CDR2 FQNNGV. CDR3 nucleotide sequence: TGTGCCAGCAGCTTAGATCCGGGACTAGCGGGAGGGAACACCGGGGAGCTGTTTTTT. Translation gives CASSLDPGLAGGNTGELFF.

The V gene is TRBV7-2, the J gene TRBJ1-2, with 8 positions matching TRBD1. J was trimmed by 4 bases and V by 5 bases; bases with no gene match: 6. The CDR3 is made up of 14 amino acids. Looked up from germline, CDR1 is SGHTA and CDR2 is FQGNSA. CDR3 nucleotides: TGTGCCAGCAGCCCGGGACAGGCGGCCTATGGCTACACCTTC. It specifies CASSPGQAAYGYTF.

This chain connects TRBV28 to TRBJ1-2, with D possibly TRBD1 on 6 matching bases. V lost 6 bases to trimming and J lost 0 bases, with 17 bases between them. Germline V gene data show CDR1 as MDHEN and CDR2 as SYDVKM. The CDR3 covers 16 residues. The CDR3 reads CASSKTGLLSNYGYTF. CDR3 coding DNA: TGTGCCAGCAGCAAGACAGGCCTCCTGTCTAACTATGGCTACACCTTC.

The chain couples TRBV12-5 to TRBJ2-5; 11 positions agree with TRBD1. Germline assignment: CDR1 LGHNT and CDR2 FRNRAP. This CDR3 contains 14 residues. V shed 6 bases, J shed 5 bases, and the junction held 5 bases outside the gene matches. The CDR3 spells CASGPGTGGETQYF. The CDR3 DNA reads TGTGCTAGTGGCCCAGGGACAGGGGGGGAGACCCAGTACTTC.

J is TRBJ2-3 and V is TRBV11-2; D unclear. There are 14 residues in the CDR3. V was shortened by 1 base and J by 2 bases, with 7 bases between the two germline ends. CDR1 and CDR2 from the germline V gene are SGHAT and FQNNGV. CDR3: CASSLATDTDTQYF. In DNA form, the CDR3 reads TGTGCCAGCAGCTTAGCAACAGACACAGATACGCAGTATTTT.

This rearrangement joins TRBV28 to TRBJ1-2; 8 nucleotides agree with TRBD1. CDR3 size: 16 residues. Germline assignment: CDR1 MDHEN and CDR2 SYDVKM. J was trimmed by 4 bases and V by 10 bases; bases with no gene match: 17. The CDR3 region has the DNA TGTGCCACCGCACCCCAATTGGGACAGGCGTCCTATGGCTACACCTTC. The encoded protein is CATAPQLGQASYGYTF.

This clone has a single count. J is TRBJ2-7 and V is TRBV27; TRBD1 matches at 8 bases. The length of the CDR3 is 14 residues. V gave up 6 bases and J gave up 4 bases; unmatched junction bases: 8. In germline, CDR1 is MNHEY, CDR2 SMNVEV (reference sequence). CDR3 nucleotide sequence: TGTGCCAGCAGCCGGGACAGGATTCCTTACGAGCAGTACTTC. As protein: CASSRDRIPYEQYF.

V and J are TRBV11-3 and TRBJ2-7, with a possible D match to TRBD2 (5 bases). This CDR3 comprises 15 residues. Per the germline V gene, CDR1 is SGHNT and CDR2 is YENEEA. Trimming left V 5 bases short and J 7 bases short, with 21 bases between. The chain's CDR3 is CASSPNSFWTGEQYF. In DNA, the CDR3 is TGTGCCAGCAGCCCGAACAGTTTCTGGACGGGGGAGCAGTACTTC.

V and J are TRBV25-1 and TRBJ1-5; a possible D gene is TRBD1 (6 bases). Trimming stripped 3 bases from V and 2 bases from J, with 17 bases between. Germline V gene lookup returns CDR1 MGHDK and CDR2 SYGVNS. The CDR3 spans 17 residues. CDR3 residues: CASSDGVQGFGNQPQHF. The CDR3 region has the DNA TGTGCCAGCAGTGACGGTGTCCAGGGGTTCGGCAATCAGCCCCAGCATTTT.

J is TRBJ1-2 and V is TRBV9, with a tentative D call TRBD1 (6 bases). The CDR3 totals 17 residues. The V end was cut by 1 base, the J end by 5 bases, with 21 bases between. CDR1 SGDLS and CDR2 YYNGEE come from the germline V gene. The CDR3 loop is CASSVHSGTREFYGYTF. The CDR3 coding sequence is TGTGCCAGCAGCGTACATTCCGGGACACGAGAATTTTATGGCTACACCTTC. Full variable domain (remainder filled in from reference TRBV9 and TRBJ1-2): DSGVTQTPKHLITATGQRVTLRCSPRSGDLSVYWYQQSLDQGLQFLIQYYNGEERAKGNILERFSAQQFPDLHSELNLSSLELGDSALYFCASSVHSGTREFYGYTFGSGTRLTVV.

This chain joins TRBV29-1 and TRBJ2-3; no firm D call. The CDR3 runs 12 residues. V was clipped by 6 bases and J by 7 bases, with 14 bases between them. Looked up from germline, CDR1 is SQVTM and CDR2 is ANQGSEA. CDR3 amino acids: CSVGWSSNTQYF. CDR3 coding DNA: TGCAGCGTGGGCTGGAGCAGTAATACGCAGTATTTT.